Sequencing of this T cell receptor beta chain was carried out in a study of blood T cell repertoires in COVID-19. Looking at the study overall: Some COVID-19 samples were acute and others convalescent; all came from the United States, Italy and Spain.

Germline V gene lookup returns CDR1 SGHTA and CDR2 FQGNSA. V lost 2 bases to trimming and J lost 5 bases; unmatched junction nucleotides: 1. This CDR3 has 14 residues. Everyone who took part was 18 to 89 years old, and they came from about 23 US areas. Participant-reported clinical history was the basis for cohort assignment. Among Cohort 3 donors, those recovered had two negative PCRs, clearance, or symptom resolution. Produced via immunoSEQ multiplex PCR; TCRdb's table is partial and in-frame only. The sample gives 200,000 to 250,000 clones, 82% of which show up once; about 3.2% is in the top ten. The receptor was isolated from a woman in her sixties or seventies who had recovered from COVID-19. The material sequenced was PBMCs or T cells enriched from blood (not recorded which). V and J are TRBV7-2 and TRBJ2-1, with 9 nucleotides matching TRBD2. CDR3 DNA: TGTGCCAGCAGCTTAACTAGCGGGCACAATGAGCAGTTCTTC. Translated, it gives CASSLTSGHNEQFF.